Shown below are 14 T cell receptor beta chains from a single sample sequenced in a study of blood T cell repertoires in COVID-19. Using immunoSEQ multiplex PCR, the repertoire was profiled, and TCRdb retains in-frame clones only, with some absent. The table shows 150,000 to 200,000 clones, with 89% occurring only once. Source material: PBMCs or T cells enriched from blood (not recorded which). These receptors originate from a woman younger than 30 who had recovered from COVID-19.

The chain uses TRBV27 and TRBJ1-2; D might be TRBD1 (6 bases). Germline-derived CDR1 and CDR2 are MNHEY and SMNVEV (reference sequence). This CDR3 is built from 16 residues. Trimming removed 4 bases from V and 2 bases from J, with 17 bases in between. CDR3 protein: CASSSTDLQGNYGYTF. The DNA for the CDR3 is TGTGCCAGCAGTTCAACGGACCTACAGGGAAACTATGGCTACACCTTC.

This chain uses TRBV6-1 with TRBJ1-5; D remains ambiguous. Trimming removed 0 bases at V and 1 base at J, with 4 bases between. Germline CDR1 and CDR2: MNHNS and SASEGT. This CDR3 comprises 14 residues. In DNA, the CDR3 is TGTGCCAGCAGTGAAGCGGCAAGCAATCAGCCCCAGCATTTT. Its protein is CASSEAASNQPQHF.

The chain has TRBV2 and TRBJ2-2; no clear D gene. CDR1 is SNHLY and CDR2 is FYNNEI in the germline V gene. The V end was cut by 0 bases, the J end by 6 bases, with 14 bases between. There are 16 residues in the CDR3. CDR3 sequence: CASSEARANRAGELFF. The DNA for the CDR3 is TGTGCCAGCAGTGAAGCTCGAGCGAACCGGGCCGGGGAGCTGTTTTTT.

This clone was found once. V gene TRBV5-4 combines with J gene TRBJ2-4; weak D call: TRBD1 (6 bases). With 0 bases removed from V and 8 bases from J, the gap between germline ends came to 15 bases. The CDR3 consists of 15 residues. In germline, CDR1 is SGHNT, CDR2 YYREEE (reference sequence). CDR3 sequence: CASSLGTALNDIQYF. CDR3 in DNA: TGTGCCAGCAGCTTGGGGACAGCCCTTAACGACATTCAGTACTTC. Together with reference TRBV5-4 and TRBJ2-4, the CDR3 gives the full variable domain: ETGVTQSPTHLIKTRGQQVTLRCSSQSGHNTVSWYQQALGQGPQFIFQYYREEENGRGNFPPRFSGLQFPNYSSELNVNALELDDSALYLCASSLGTALNDIQYFGAGTRLSVL.

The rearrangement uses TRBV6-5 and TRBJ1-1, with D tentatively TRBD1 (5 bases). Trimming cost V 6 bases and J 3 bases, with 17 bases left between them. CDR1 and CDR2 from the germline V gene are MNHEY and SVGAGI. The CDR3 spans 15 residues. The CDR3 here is CASSLQETPYTEAFF. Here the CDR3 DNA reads TGTGCCAGCAGCCTACAGGAGACCCCCTACACTGAAGCTTTCTTT.

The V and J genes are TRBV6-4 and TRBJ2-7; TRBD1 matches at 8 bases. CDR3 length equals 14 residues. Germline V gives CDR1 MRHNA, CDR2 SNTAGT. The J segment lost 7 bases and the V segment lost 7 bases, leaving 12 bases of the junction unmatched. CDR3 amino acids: CASTGQGIRCEQYF. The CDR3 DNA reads TGTGCCAGCACCGGACAGGGTATACGTTGTGAGCAGTACTTC.

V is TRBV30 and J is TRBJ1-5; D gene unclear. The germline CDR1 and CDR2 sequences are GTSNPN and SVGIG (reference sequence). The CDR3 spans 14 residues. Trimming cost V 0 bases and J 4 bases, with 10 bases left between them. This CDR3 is CAWSVLSENQPQHF. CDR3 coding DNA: TGTGCCTGGAGTGTACTTAGCGAAAATCAGCCCCAGCATTTT.

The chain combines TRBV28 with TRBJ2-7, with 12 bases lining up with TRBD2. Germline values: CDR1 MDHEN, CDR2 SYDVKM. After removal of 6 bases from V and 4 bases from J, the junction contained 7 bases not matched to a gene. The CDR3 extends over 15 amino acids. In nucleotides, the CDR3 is TGTGCCAGCAGCCTCTCTAGCGGGGGGGCGTACGAGCAGTACTTC. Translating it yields CASSLSSGGAYEQYF.

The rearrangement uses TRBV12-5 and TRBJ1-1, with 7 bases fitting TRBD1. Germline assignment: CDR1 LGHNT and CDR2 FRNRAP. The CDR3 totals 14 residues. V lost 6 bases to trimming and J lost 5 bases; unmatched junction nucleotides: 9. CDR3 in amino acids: CASGDYRGSTEAFF. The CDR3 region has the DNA TGTGCTAGTGGGGATTACAGGGGAAGTACTGAAGCTTTCTTT.

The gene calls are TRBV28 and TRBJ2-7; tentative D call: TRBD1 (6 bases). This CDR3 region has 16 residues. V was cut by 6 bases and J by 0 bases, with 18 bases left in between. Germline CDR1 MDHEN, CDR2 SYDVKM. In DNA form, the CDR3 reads TGTGCCAGCAGCCGGACCAGGGGACACAGCTCCTACGAGCAGTACTTC. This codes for CASSRTRGHSSYEQYF.

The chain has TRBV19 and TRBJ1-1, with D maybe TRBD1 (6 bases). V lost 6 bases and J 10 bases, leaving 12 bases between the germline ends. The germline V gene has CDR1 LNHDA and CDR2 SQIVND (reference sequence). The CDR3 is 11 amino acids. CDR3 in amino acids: CASSDRTVAFF. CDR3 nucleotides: TGTGCCAGTAGCGACAGGACAGTAGCTTTCTTT. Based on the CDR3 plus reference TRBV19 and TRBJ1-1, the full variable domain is DGGITQSPKYLFRKEGQNVTLSCEQNLNHDAMYWYRQDPGQGLRLIYYSQIVNDFQKGDIAEGYSVSREKKESFPLTVTSAQKNPTAFYLCASSDRTVAFFGQGTRLTVV.

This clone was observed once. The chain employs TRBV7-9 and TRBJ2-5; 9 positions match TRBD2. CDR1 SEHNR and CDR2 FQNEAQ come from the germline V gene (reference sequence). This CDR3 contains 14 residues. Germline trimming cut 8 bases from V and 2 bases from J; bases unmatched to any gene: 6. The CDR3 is CASDSGGAQETQYF. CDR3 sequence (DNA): TGTGCCAGCGATAGCGGGGGAGCACAAGAGACCCAGTACTTC.

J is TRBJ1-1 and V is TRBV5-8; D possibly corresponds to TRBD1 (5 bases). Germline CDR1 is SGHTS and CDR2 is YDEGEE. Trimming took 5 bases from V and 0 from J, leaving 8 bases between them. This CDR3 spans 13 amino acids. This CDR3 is CASSRGLNTEAFF. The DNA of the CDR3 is TGTGCCAGCAGTAGGGGCCTGAACACTGAAGCTTTCTTT.

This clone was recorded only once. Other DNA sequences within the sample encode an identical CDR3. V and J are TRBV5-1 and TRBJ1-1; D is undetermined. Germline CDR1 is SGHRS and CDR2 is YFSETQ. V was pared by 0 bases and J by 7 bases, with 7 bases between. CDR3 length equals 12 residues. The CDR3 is CASSLAGSEAFF. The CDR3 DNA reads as TGCGCCAGCAGCTTGGCCGGGAGTGAAGCTTTCTTT.